This entry lists 20 T cell receptor beta chains sequenced from one sample in a study of regulatory T cells in long-lasting Graves disease. CDR3 regions were amplified by Arm-PCR using iRepertoire HTBI primers to build TCR beta libraries. TCRdb passed the multiplex PCR reads through MiXCR, listing each CDR3 protein once. The repertoire consists of around 450,000 distinct CDR3 sequences, with 14% to 15% occurring once and the leading ten covering over 15%. The time point is: newly diagnosed GD, antithyroid drugs for less than 3 months. RNA extracted from PBMCs served as the sequencing template. This same sample was also part of a study on T cells in Graves' hyperthyroidism and ophthalmopathy.

The sequencing here drew on peripheral blood mononuclear cells (PBMCs), taken at new diagnosis, from a patient treated with antithyroid drugs. These TCRs come from a woman aged 30 to 39 with Graves disease.

This clonotype was recorded at least ten times. CDR3 loop: CSARRLAGYNEQFF. DNA of the CDR3: TGCAGTGCTAGGCGACTAGCGGGGTACAATGAGCAGTTCTTC. This chain uses TRBV20-1 with TRBJ2-1, with TRBD2 identical over 11 bases. The ends lost 3 bases at V and 4 bases at J; junction bases unmatched: 2. This CDR3 spans 14 amino acids. From germline, CDR1 is DFQATT and CDR2 SNEGSKA (reference sequence).

The CDR3 protein is CASSRGGRGYTF. The CDR3 nucleotides read TGCGCCAGCAGCCGAGGGGGGAGGGGCTACACCTTC. The rearrangement uses TRBV4-1 and TRBJ1-2; possibly TRBD1 for D (6 bases). The CDR3 sequence is 12 residues long. Per the germline V gene, CDR1 is MGHRA and CDR2 is YSYEKL. The V gene lost 4 bases and the J gene lost 8 bases, with 11 bases spanning the gap.

The chain combines TRBV28 with TRBJ2-7; 8 positions agree with TRBD2. This CDR3 is 14 amino acids long. Germline V CDR1 and CDR2: MDHEN, SYDVKM. Trimming removed 5 bases from V and 4 bases from J; junction bases left unmatched: 7. DNA of the CDR3: TGTGCCAGCAGTCCCCCGGGAGGGATGTACGAGCAGTACTTC. Its translation is CASSPPGGMYEQYF.

This clonotype was counted between two and nine times. The J gene is TRBJ1-1, the V gene TRBV19; D perhaps matches TRBD1 (6 bases). Germline assignment: CDR1 LNHDA and CDR2 SQIVND (reference sequence). This CDR3 has 13 residues. V dropped 3 bases and J dropped 7 bases, with 12 bases sitting between them. This CDR3 is CASSIQGGGEAFF. The CDR3 coding sequence is TGTGCCAGTAGTATCCAAGGGGGGGGTGAAGCTTTCTTT.

This clonotype was counted at least ten times. This rearrangement joins TRBV7-9 to TRBJ2-3; 9 nucleotides agree with TRBD2. V gave up 5 bases and J gave up 7 bases; unmatched junction bases: 10. CDR1 is SEHNR, CDR2 FQNEAQ, per germline (reference sequence). The CDR3 consists of 15 residues. CDR3 residues: CASSPGLAGSHTQYF. Written as DNA, the CDR3 is TGTGCCAGCAGCCCGGGACTAGCTGGTTCCCATACGCAGTATTTT.

The sample holds many counts of this clonotype. The chain couples TRBV11-2 to TRBJ2-2, with TRBD2 as a possible D gene (5 bases). Trimming removed 1 base at V and 8 bases at J, with 11 bases between. CDR3 length equals 14 residues. Germline assignment: CDR1 SGHAT and CDR2 FQNNGV. CDR3 residues: CASSLGPDWGELFF. DNA for the CDR3: TGTGCCAGCAGCTTAGGACCGGACTGGGGGGAGCTGTTTTTT.

At least ten counts were recorded for this clonotype. CDR3 DNA sequence: TGTGCCAGCCGCCGGCCAGGGGGAGTTGGCTACACCTTC. As protein: CASRRPGGVGYTF. This chain joins TRBV27 and TRBJ1-2; 7 bases align to TRBD1. CDR3 size: 13 residues. The V segment lost 8 bases and the J segment 7 bases; nucleotides outside the gene matches: 10. Per the germline V gene, CDR1 is MNHEY and CDR2 is SMNVEV (reference sequence).

The V and J genes are TRBV19 and TRBJ2-1; 13 nucleotides line up with TRBD2. Trimming removed 4 bases from V and 8 bases from J; junction bases left unmatched: 5. This CDR3 has 15 residues. CDR1 LNHDA and CDR2 SQIVND come from the germline V gene (reference sequence). The DNA for the CDR3 is TGTGCCAGTAGTACCGGGACTAGCGGGATGGATGAGCAGTTCTTC. Residues: CASSTGTSGMDEQFF.

This clonotype was counted at least ten times. The V call is TRBV6-1, the J call TRBJ2-1; 10 bases map to TRBD2. This CDR3 is 16 amino acids long. Trimming removed 5 bases from V and 7 bases from J; junction bases left unmatched: 11. Per the germline V gene, CDR1 is MNHNS and CDR2 is SASEGT. CDR3 loop: CASSRSSGSRTNEQFF. In DNA, the CDR3 is TGTGCCAGCAGTCGGTCTAGCGGGAGTAGAACGAATGAGCAGTTCTTC.

This clonotype came up many times. The gene calls are TRBV12-3 or TRBV12-4 and TRBJ1-1, with 7 bases identical to TRBD1. There are 14 residues in the CDR3. Unmatched junction bases numbered 7, after V lost 5 bases and J lost 4 bases. As DNA, the CDR3 is TGTGCCAGCAGTAACCTCCCAGGGGGCACTGAAGCTTTCTTT. As protein: CASSNLPGGTEAFF.

This clonotype was counted a single time. The gene calls are TRBV2 and TRBJ2-4; D may be TRBD1 or TRBD2 (5 bases each). V lost 6 bases to trimming and J lost 0 bases, with 18 bases between them. CDR1 is SNHLY and CDR2 is FYNNEI in the germline V gene. There are 17 residues in the CDR3. The CDR3 sequence is CASSQDAGSLAKNIQYF. The CDR3, as DNA: TGTGCCAGCAGCCAAGACGCAGGGAGCCTAGCCAAAAACATTCAGTACTTC.

With respect to this clonotype: One end of the junction does not line up with germline, which may come from a read error. The J gene is TRBJ1-2, the V gene TRBV20-1; no clear D gene. Looked up from germline, CDR1 is DFQATT and CDR2 is SNEGSKA (reference sequence). The CDR3 is 8 residues long. CDR3 in amino acids: CSARGESF. The CDR3 DNA reads as TGCAGTGCTAGAGGGGAGAGCTTC.

This chain joins TRBV7-9 and TRBJ2-1, with 8 bases aligning to TRBD1. V lost 7 bases, J lost 7 bases, and 24 bases stayed unmatched. Germline CDR1 reads SEHNR; CDR2 reads FQNEAQ (reference sequence). CDR3 length equals 19 residues. The CDR3 protein is CASMWGSVRGQVRRNEQFF. CDR3 DNA: TGTGCCAGCATGTGGGGTTCGGTACGGGGACAGGTGAGAAGAAATGAGCAGTTCTTC.

This clonotype showed up just a few times. The J gene is TRBJ2-1, the V gene TRBV11-2; no reliable D call. The CDR3 totals 15 residues. Germline loops: CDR1 SGHAT, CDR2 FQNNGV. Deletions cut 5 bases from V and 0 bases from J, with 11 bases between. This chain's CDR3 is CASSGVPSSYNEQFF. The CDR3 DNA reads TGTGCCAGCAGCGGGGTACCCAGCTCCTACAATGAGCAGTTCTTC. The full variable domain, in which reference TRBV11-2 and TRBJ2-1 provide the parts outside the CDR3, is EAGVAQSPRYKIIEKRQSVAFWCNPISGHATLYWYQQILGQGPKLLIQFQNNGVVDDSQLPKDRFSAERLKGVDSTLKIQPAKLEDSAVYLCASSGVPSSYNEQFFGPGTRLTVL.

Worth noting for this clonotype: Germline and junction disagree at one end, which may indicate a read error. The genes are TRBV27 and TRBJ2-1; D not resolved. This CDR3 is built from 13 residues. Germline V gives CDR1 MNHEY, CDR2 SMNVEV (reference sequence). Here the CDR3 reads CASRLSLRKEQFF. The CDR3 DNA reads as TGTGCCAGCAGATTATCGCTAAGAAAGGAGCAGTTCTTC.

This clonotype appeared many times. The CDR3 DNA reads as TGTGCCAGCGTAGGGCTAGACAGGGAAGAATCCTACGAGCAGTACTTC. It translates to CASVGLDREESYEQYF. The rearrangement uses TRBV7-9 and TRBJ2-7, with 7 bases lining up with TRBD1. CDR1 and CDR2 from the germline V gene are SEHNR and FQNEAQ (reference sequence). V trimming: 8 bases; J trimming: 1 base; junction bases outside the gene matches: 14. This CDR3 is 16 amino acids long.

This clonotype was seen a handful of times. This chain joins TRBV20-1 and TRBJ1-2; the D gene is possibly TRBD1 (5 bases). This CDR3 is built from 10 residues. CDR1 DFQATT and CDR2 SNEGSKA come from the germline V gene (reference sequence). The V and J ends lost 6 bases and 5 bases respectively, with 7 bases between them. The CDR3, as DNA: TGCAGTGCACGACAGTATGGCTACACCTTC. It is translated as CSARQYGYTF.

Written as DNA, the CDR3 is TGTGCCAGCAGAGTCACGGGACTCTCTTCGGAGACCCAGTACTTC. It yields the protein CASRVTGLSSETQYF. V is TRBV7-3 and J is TRBJ2-5, with a weak D call TRBD2 (6 bases). This CDR3 has 15 residues. Germline V gene lookup returns CDR1 SGHTA and CDR2 FQGTGA. V gave up 6 bases and J gave up 5 bases, with 19 bases separating them.

This clonotype has a count of ten or more. The chain has TRBV20-1 and TRBJ1-5; 8 nucleotides line up with TRBD1. Germline CDR1 DFQATT, CDR2 SNEGSKA (reference sequence). The CDR3 sequence is 17 residues long. Trimming at V came to 0 bases and at J to 2 bases, leaving 9 bases not matched to a gene. The CDR3 bases are TGCAGTGCTAGAGATGGACGACAGGGGTTGGGCAATCAGCCCCAGCATTTT. This sequence encodes CSARDGRQGLGNQPQHF.

There are many counts of this clonotype. The chain carries TRBV18 and TRBJ2-7, with 14 positions matching TRBD2. The length of the CDR3 is 15 residues. Germline CDR1 KGHSH, CDR2 LQKENI. After removal of 2 bases from V and 6 bases from J, the junction contained 3 bases not matched to a gene. The CDR3 sequence is CASSPGTSGSLEQYF. For the CDR3, the DNA is TGTGCCAGCTCACCAGGGACTAGCGGGAGCCTCGAGCAGTACTTC.